Listed here is a single T cell receptor beta chain. Its cognate antigen has yet to be identified. The sample holds no much larger clone one base away, and base qualities are not on file. Participants in the prospective study were enrolled through a virtual design, were aged roughly 18 to 100 years, and lived in about 25 United States geographic areas. To assign participants to cohorts, the prospective study relied on clinical history that participants themselves reported in a screening survey and a study questionnaire. Recovered participants in ImmuneRACE Cohort 3 were defined as having two consecutive negative NP/OP PCR tests, clearance from a healthcare professional, or resolution of symptoms. Each participant in the prospective study had whole blood, serum and a nasopharyngeal or oropharyngeal swab collected by mobile phlebotomists. Participants in the prospective study had the option to provide additional blood draws and questionnaires over an approximately 2-month period. Before DNA extraction, prospective study blood samples were shipped either frozen or at room temperature.

The CDR3 has 15 amino acids, counting the end cysteine and phenylalanine. Kept here is only the CDR3 DNA, which spans 45 bases and is read in frame from base 1. From a lookup of the germline V gene, CDR1 and CDR2 are LGHNA and YSLEER. Trimming leaves V shorter by 0 bases and J shorter by 11 bases, with the junction holding 10 bases beyond the gene matches. TCRbeta CDR3 regions were amplified from genomic DNA by means of the immunoSEQ Assay, a bias-controlled multiplex PCR. On the study's bioinformatics: Within the assay, amplification of reference gene primers was used to estimate how many nucleated cells each sample contained. Sequence reads were collapsed and filtered to measure the absolute abundance of every unique TCRbeta CDR3 rearrangement. For each sample, productive Simpson clonality was calculated as the square root of Simpson's diversity index across productive rearrangements. TCRdb stores this immuneACCESS table with in-frame sequences only. Part of the clones is absent; in the studies checked, under half of the shortfall reflects unresolved V genes, and no reason is known for the rest. V and J calls and clone size are those listed in that table; D and trimming were worked out from the DNA. Counted in this sample were 230,000 or so clones; roughly 90% of them appeared once. The ten largest clones take up about 2.4% of the sample.

The source of the sample is a study of blood T cell repertoires in COVID-19 (dated by TCRdb to the early 2020s). Context from the whole study: Samples from collaborators originated in the United States, Italy and Spain and spanned both the acute and convalescent phases of COVID-19. The dataset comprised deeply sampled blood TCRbeta repertoires from subjects exposed to, actively infected with, or recovered from COVID-19. Samples were obtained from the ongoing ImmuneRACE study (first 160 participants) and from roughly 1,300 subjects provided by 6 global collaborators. The repertoires were released in a freely available public database meant as a resource for research on the immune response to SARS-CoV-2. The prospective study material was composed of cDNA or gDNA derived from T cells, B-cell-depleted T cells, or PBMCs. The sample metadata nearly always contained a de-identified subject ID, COVID-19 status, age in years and sex. Where available, HLA class I and class II types were taken from metadata supplied by the sample provider and were not determined by assay-based typing. Here is what the overall study found, with its caveats: The amount of clinical and demographic metadata varied by source and participant and was provided uncurated.

The origin of this receptor is a woman in her twenties or thirties who had recovered from COVID-19. This sequence uses TRBV4-3 and TRBJ1-5; TRBD1 matches 7 bases in the middle. The sequenced material came from PBMCs or T cells enriched from blood (not recorded which). At the DNA level, the sequence is TGCGCCAGCAGCCAAGATCAGGGGGGAGGACGGGCCCAGCATTTT. This translates into CASSQDQGGGRAQHF.